This is a list of T cell receptor beta chains from one sample in a study of T cell repertoires in cytomegalovirus infection. TCRdb redid the calling of the reads with MiXCR, one entry per CDR3 protein. Of 480,000 or so distinct CDR3 sequences listed, 11% are singletons. Sequencing was carried out using PBMCs. Receptors were obtained from a human donor in good health (CMV status not recorded). Some clones in this sample may be carry-over from other donors' samples. Each CDR3 is given with its conserved first and last residue. The order of the fields is CDR3 length, J gene, V gene, D gene, CDR3 protein. A D gene is named only where the DNA matches it firmly.

>20|TRBJ2-1|TRBV7-6|.
CASSLNGYGGRGHSYNEQFF
>15|TRBJ2-1|TRBV5-1|.
CASSLVQGSYNEQFF
>13|TRBJ1-1|TRBV12-5|.
CASSGGSNTEAFF
>15|TRBJ2-5|TRBV20-1|.
CSARASSVAGETQYF
>15|TRBJ2-1|TRBV14|.
CASSPGRGSYNEQFF
>15|TRBJ1-6|TRBV5-6|.
CASRFGSSYNSPLHF
>16|TRBJ1-2|TRBV27|.
CASSPSGGQENYGYTF
>17|TRBJ2-6|TRBV18|TRBD1
CASSPPGTGAGANVLTF
>18|TRBJ1-4|TRBV2|TRBD1
CVSSEWRGTGVIDEKLFF
>15|TRBJ2-1|TRBV7-9|.
CASSLGRGTSNEQFF
>15|TRBJ2-7|TRBV28|TRBD1
CASSSRTGVSYEQYF
>15|TRBJ2-6|TRBV10-3|.
CAISDGRSGANVLTF
>12|TRBJ1-2|TRBV20-1|.
CSARPGLYGYTF
>15|TRBJ2-1|TRBV11-2|TRBD1
CASSFRTGLYNEHFF
>13|TRBJ2-7|TRBV5-4|.
CASTSPWAGEQYF
>14|TRBJ2-7|TRBV7-9|.
CASSLAEATYEQYF
>15|TRBJ2-7|TRBV7-3|TRBD1
CASSSTDRVGGEQYF
>15|TRBJ2-5|TRBV2|TRBD2
CASKGAGGHQETQYF
>13|TRBJ2-1|TRBV30|TRBD2
CAGTSGAKNEQFF
>9|TRBJ2-7|TRBV27|.
CANATEQYF
>17|TRBJ2-6|TRBV28|.
CASSLWGGGSGANVLTF
>14|TRBJ1-2|TRBV7-2|TRBD1
CASSTTTGGYGYTF
>13|TRBJ1-2|TRBV4-1|.
CASSLRDSDGYTF
>17|TRBJ2-1|TRBV7-6|TRBD2
CASSFFPAGTSVSEQFF
>15|TRBJ2-3|TRBV12-3/TRBV12-4|.
CASSRRSVGTDTQYF
>15|TRBJ1-1|TRBV15|.
CATSRGGRLNTEAFF
>13|TRBJ2-1|TRBV19|.
CASSMGQGGEQFF
>13|TRBJ1-1|TRBV2|TRBD1
CASMTGEGTEAFF
>16|TRBJ1-2|TRBV29-1|TRBD1
CSVGGQGSPMREGYTF
>14|TRBJ1-2|TRBV3-1|.
CASSQPHQNYGYTF
>15|TRBJ2-1|TRBV6-4|TRBD2
CASSESVGGSNEQFF
>13|TRBJ2-3|TRBV25-1|.
CASSPQNTDTQYF
>14|TRBJ1-1|TRBV5-6|.
CASSRPLGGTEAFF
>17|TRBJ2-1|TRBV5-5|TRBD2
CASSPSGEGIVTTEQFF
>14|TRBJ2-7|TRBV30|.
CAWSVGRPSYEQYF
>15|TRBJ1-2|TRBV27|.
CAGNPRGGRGYGYTF
>15|TRBJ1-4|TRBV29-1|.
CSVEGATAGDEKLFF
>16|TRBJ2-1|TRBV3-1|.
CASSLRWDSVGNEQFF
>13|TRBJ1-5|TRBV6-6|.
CASTPGVRQPQHF
>13|TRBJ1-2|TRBV4-1|.
CASSQGSGDGYTF
>15|TRBJ1-6|TRBV6-1|.
CASGRPSGLNSPLHF
>16|TRBJ1-4|TRBV7-9|.
CASRSPSAATNEKLFF
>16|TRBJ2-3|TRBV7-2|.
CASSRQRLGPTDTQYF
>14|TRBJ2-7|TRBV5-1|.
CASSLATRGEEQYF
>15|TRBJ2-1|TRBV7-3|TRBD2
CASSFLAGGGYEQFF
>16|TRBJ2-7|TRBV2|TRBD2
CASSDPSSGSLYEQYF
>19|TRBJ2-6|TRBV4-2|.
CASSQDHGGEGSGANVLTF
>15|TRBJ2-7|TRBV3-1|.
CASSQGDMNSYEQYF
>17|TRBJ1-1|TRBV28|TRBD1
CASSFFGTGAKNTEAFF
>11|TRBJ2-5|TRBV12-5|TRBD2
CASGRGETQYF
>18|TRBJ2-5|TRBV12-3/TRBV12-4|TRBD1
CASSFSNPTGGVHKTQYF
>15|TRBJ1-2|TRBV4-2|.
CASSERGGEYYGYTF
>14|TRBJ2-5|TRBV14|.
CASSHLEHLETQYF
>15|TRBJ1-2|TRBV7-9|TRBD1
CASTLPVGGGYGYTF
>16|TRBJ2-1|TRBV7-9|.
CASSLASRLAYNEQFF
>18|TRBJ1-2|TRBV7-8|TRBD1
CASSLSRIGGGRNYGYTF
>14|TRBJ2-7|TRBV7-9|.
CASSPSSSSYEQYF